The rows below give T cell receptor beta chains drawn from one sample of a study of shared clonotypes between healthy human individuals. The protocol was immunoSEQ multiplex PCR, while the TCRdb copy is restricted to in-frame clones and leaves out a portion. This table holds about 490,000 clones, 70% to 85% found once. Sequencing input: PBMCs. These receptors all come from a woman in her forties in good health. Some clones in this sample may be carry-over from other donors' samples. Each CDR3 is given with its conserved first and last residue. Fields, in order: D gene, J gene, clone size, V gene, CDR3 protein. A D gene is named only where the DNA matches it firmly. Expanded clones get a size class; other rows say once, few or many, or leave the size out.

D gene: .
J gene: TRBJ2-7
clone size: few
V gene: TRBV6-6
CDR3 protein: CASSGLSSYEQYF

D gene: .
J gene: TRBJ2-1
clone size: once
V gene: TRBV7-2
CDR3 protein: CASSLVSGGEYEQFF

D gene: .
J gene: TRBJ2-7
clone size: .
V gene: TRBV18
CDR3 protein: CASSPGTVSSYEQYF

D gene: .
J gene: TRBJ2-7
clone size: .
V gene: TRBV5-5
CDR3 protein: CASSLRQSVNYEQYF

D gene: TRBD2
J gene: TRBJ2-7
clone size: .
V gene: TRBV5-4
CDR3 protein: CASSTTSGTYEQYF

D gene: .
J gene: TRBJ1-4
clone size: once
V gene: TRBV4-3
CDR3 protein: CASSQNPLETANEKLFF

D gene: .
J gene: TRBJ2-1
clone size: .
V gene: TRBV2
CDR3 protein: CASRVVSPYNEQFF

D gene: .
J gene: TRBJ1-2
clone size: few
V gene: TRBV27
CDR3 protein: CASSPRESYGYTF

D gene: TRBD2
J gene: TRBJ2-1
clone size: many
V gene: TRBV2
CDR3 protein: CASRVAGGQGGFF

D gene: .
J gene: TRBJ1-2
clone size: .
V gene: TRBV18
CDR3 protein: CASSPILGSNYGYTF

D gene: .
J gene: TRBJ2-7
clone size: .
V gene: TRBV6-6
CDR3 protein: CASGEHRDAYEQYF

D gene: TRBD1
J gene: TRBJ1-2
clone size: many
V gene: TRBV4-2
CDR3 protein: CASSQDFGDRDYGYTF

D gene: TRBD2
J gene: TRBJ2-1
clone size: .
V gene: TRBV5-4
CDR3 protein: CASSPLIAGVRSYNEQFF

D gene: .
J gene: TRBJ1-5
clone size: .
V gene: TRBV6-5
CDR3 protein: CASSYSGGTQPQHF